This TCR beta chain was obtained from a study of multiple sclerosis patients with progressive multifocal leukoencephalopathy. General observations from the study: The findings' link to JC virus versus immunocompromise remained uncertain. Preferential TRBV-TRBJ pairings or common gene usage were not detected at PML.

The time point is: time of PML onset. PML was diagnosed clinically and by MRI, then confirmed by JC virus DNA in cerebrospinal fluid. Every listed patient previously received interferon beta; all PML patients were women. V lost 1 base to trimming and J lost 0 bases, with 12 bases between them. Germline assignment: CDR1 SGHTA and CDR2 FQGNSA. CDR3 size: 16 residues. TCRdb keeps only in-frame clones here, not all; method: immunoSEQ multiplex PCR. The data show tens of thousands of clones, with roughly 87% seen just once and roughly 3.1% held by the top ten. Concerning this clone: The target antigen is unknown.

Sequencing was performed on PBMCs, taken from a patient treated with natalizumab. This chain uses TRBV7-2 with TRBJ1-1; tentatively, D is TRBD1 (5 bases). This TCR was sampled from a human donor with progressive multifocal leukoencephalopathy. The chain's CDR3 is CASSLGVWGMNTEAFF. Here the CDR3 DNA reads TGTGCCAGCAGCTTAGGGGTGTGGGGCATGAACACTGAAGCTTTCTTT.